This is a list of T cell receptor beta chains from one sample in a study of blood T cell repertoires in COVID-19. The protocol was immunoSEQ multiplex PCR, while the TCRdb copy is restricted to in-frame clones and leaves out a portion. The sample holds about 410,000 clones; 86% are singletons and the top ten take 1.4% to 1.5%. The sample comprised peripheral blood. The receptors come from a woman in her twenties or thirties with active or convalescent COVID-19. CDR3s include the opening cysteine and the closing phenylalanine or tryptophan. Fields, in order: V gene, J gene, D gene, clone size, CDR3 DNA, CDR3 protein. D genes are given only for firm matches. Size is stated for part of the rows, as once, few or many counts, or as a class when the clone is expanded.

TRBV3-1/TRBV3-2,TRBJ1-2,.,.,TGTGCCAGCAGCCAAGACAGGGGCCAGGGCTACACCTTC,CASSQDRGQGYTF
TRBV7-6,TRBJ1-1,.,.,TGTGCCAGCAGCTTAGGGGGGGGAGGACTGAACACTGAAGCTTTCTTT,CASSLGGGGLNTEAFF
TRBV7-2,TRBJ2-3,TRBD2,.,TGTGCCAGCAGCTTAGGGGGTAGCGGGACTGATACGCAGTATTTT,CASSLGGSGTDTQYF
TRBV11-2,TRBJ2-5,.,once,TGTGCCAGCAGCTTAGATTTTCCAGAACAAGAGACCCAGTACTTC,CASSLDFPEQETQYF
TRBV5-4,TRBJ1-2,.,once,TGTGCCACCACCCGAACCCTTAGCGGCTACACCTTC,CATTRTLSGYTF
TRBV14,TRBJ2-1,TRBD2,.,TGTGCCAGCAGCACCTTCGCGGGAGTCTCCAATGAGCAGTTCTTC,CASSTFAGVSNEQFF
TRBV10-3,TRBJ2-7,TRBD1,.,TGTGCCATCAGTTCGCCCTCCGGGACAGGGGCCCACGAGCAGTACTTC,CAISSPSGTGAHEQYF
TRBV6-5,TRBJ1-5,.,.,TGTGCCAGCAGCCAGGGAAGCAATCAGCCCCAGCATTTT,CASSQGSNQPQHF
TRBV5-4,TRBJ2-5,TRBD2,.,TGTGCCAGCAGCTTGGCCCTTACGGGAGGCCTGGAGACCCAGTACTTC,CASSLALTGGLETQYF
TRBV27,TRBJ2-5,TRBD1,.,TGTGCCAGCAGTTATCAGGGGGCAGAGACCCAGTACTTC,CASSYQGAETQYF
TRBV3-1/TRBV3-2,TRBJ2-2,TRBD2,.,TGTGCCAGCAGCCACCACCTGAGGGCTAGCGGGGGGCCCGCGAACACCGGGGAGCTGTTTTTT,CASSHHLRASGGPANTGELFF
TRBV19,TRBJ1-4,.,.,TGTGCCAGTAACCTCAGGCTTTCTAATGAAAAACTGTTTTTT,CASNLRLSNEKLFF
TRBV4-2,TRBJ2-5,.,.,TGTGCCAGCAGCCAAGATTGGCTAGGAGAGACCCAGTACTTC,CASSQDWLGETQYF
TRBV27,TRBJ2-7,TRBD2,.,TGTGCCAGCAGTTTAGACCCGCTAGCGGGAACGCGCGAGCAGTACTTC,CASSLDPLAGTREQYF
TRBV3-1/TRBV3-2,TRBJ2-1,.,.,TGTGCCAGCAGCATAGGGGGCTCCTACAATGAGCAGTTCTTC,CASSIGGSYNEQFF
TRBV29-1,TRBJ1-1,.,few,TGCAGCGCAATTAGGAACACTGAAGCTTTCTTT,CSAIRNTEAFF